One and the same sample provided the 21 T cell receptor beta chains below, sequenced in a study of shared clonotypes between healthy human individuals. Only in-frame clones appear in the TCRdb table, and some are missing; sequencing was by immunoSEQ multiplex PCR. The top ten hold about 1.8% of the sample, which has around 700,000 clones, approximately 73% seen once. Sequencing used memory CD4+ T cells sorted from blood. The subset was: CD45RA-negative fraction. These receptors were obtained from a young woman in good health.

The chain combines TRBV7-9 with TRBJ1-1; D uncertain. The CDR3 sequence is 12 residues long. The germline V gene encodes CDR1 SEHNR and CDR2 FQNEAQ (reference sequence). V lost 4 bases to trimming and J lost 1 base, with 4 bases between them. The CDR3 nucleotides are TGTGCCAGCAGCTGGGAGAACACTGAAGCTTTCTTT. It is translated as CASSWENTEAFF.

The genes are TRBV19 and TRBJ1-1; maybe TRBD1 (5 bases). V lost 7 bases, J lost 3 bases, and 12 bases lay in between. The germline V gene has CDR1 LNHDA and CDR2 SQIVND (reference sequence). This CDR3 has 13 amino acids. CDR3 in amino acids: CASKNWGDTEAFF. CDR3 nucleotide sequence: TGTGCCAGTAAAAACTGGGGGGACACTGAAGCTTTCTTT.

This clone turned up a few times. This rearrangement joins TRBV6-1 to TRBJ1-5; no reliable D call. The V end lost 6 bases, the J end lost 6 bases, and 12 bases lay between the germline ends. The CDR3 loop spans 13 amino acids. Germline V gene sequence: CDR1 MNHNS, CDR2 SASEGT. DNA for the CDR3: TGTGCCAGCAGCGGACCGCCCGGTCAGCCCCAGCATTTT. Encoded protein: CASSGPPGQPQHF.

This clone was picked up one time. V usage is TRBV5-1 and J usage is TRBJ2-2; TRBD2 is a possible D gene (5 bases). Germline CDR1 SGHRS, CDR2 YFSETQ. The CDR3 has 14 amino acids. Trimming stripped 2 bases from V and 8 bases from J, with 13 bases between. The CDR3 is CASSFYRSGGELFF. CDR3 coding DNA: TGCGCCAGCAGCTTTTATAGGAGCGGAGGGGAGCTGTTTTTT. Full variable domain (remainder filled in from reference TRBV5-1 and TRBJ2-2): KAGVTQTPRYLIKTRGQQVTLSCSPISGHRSVSWYQQTPGQGLQFLFEYFSETQRNKGNFPGRFSGRQFSNSRSEMNVSTLELGDSALYLCASSFYRSGGELFFGEGSRLTVL.

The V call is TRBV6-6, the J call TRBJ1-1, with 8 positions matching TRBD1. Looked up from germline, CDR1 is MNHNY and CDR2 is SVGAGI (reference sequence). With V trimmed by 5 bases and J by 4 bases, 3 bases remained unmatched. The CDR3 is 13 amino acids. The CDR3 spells CASSQTGGTEAFF. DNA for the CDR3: TGTGCCAGCAGTCAAACAGGGGGCACTGAAGCTTTCTTT.

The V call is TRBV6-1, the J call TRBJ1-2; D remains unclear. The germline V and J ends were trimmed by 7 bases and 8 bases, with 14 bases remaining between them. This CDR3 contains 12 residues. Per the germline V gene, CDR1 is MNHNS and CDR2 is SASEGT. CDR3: CASTTGERGYTF. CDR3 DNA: TGTGCCAGCACCACGGGAGAGAGGGGCTACACCTTC.

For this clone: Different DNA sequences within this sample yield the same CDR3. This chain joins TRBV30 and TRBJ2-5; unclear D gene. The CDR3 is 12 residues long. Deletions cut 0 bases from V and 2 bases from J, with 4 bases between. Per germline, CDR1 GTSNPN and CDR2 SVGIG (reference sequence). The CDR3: CAWSVAQETQYF. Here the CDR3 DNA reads TGTGCCTGGAGTGTCGCGCAAGAGACCCAGTACTTC.

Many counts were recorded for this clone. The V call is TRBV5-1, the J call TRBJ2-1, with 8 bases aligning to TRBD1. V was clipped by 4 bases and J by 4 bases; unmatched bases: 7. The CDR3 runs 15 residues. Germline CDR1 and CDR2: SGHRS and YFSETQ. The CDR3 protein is CASSHGTGQYNEQFF. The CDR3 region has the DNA TGCGCCAGCAGCCACGGGACAGGACAATACAATGAGCAGTTCTTC.

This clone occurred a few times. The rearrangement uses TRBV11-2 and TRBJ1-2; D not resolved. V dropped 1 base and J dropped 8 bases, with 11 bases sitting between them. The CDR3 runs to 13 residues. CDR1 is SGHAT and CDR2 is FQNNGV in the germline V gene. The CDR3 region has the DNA TGTGCCAGCAGCTTAGGGGCGTACGAGGGCTACACCTTC. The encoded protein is CASSLGAYEGYTF.

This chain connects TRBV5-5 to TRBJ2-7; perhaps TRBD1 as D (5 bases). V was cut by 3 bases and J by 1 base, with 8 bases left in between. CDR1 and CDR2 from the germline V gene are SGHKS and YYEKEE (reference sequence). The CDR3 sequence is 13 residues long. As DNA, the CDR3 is TGTGCCAGCAGCTCTTCAGGGTCCTACGAGCAGTACTTC. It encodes CASSSSGSYEQYF.

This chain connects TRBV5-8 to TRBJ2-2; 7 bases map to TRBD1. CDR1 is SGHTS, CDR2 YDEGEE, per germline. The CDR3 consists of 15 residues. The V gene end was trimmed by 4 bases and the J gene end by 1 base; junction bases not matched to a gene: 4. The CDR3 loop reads CASSPGQRNTGELFF. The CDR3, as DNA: TGTGCCAGCAGCCCGGGACAGCGGAACACCGGGGAGCTGTTTTTT.

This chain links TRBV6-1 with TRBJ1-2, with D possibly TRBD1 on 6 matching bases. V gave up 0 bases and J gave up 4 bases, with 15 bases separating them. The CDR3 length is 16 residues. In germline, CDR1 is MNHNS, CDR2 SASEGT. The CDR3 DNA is TGTGCCAGCAGTGAAGCGCTTGGCAGGGGAACCTATGGCTACACCTTC. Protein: CASSEALGRGTYGYTF.

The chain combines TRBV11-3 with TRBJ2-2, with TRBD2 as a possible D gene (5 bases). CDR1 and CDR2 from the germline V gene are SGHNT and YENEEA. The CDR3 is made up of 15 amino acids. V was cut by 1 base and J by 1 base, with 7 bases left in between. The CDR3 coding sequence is TGTGCCAGCAGCTTAGGTGGAGGGAACACCGGGGAGCTGTTTTTT. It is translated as CASSLGGGNTGELFF.

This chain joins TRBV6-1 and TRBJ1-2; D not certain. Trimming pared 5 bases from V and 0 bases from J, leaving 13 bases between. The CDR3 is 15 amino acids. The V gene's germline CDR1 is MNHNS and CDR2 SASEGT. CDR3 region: CASSKFQGANYGYTF. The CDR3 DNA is TGTGCCAGCAGTAAATTCCAAGGAGCTAACTATGGCTACACCTTC.

The CDR3 loop reads CASSLAPGSNTGELFF. CDR3 nucleotide sequence: TGCGCCAGCAGCTTGGCCCCAGGTTCGAACACCGGGGAGCTGTTTTTT. The chain has TRBV5-1 and TRBJ2-2; D gene uncertain. Trimming took off 0 bases at V and 0 bases at J, with 9 bases between the two ends. Germline V CDR1 and CDR2: SGHRS, YFSETQ. The CDR3 spans 16 residues.

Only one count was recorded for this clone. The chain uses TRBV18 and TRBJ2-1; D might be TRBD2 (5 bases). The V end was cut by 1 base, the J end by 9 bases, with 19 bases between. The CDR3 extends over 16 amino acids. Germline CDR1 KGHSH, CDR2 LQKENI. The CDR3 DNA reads TGTGCCAGCTCACCACGGGTGGGAGTGGGGTCTGGTGAGCAGTTCTTC. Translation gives CASSPRVGVGSGEQFF. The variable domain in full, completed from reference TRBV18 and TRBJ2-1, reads NAGVMQNPRHLVRRRGQEARLRCSPMKGHSHVYWYRQLPEEGLKFMVYLQKENIIDESGMPKERFSAEFPKEGPSILRIQQVVRGDSAAYFCASSPRVGVGSGEQFFGPGTRLTVL.

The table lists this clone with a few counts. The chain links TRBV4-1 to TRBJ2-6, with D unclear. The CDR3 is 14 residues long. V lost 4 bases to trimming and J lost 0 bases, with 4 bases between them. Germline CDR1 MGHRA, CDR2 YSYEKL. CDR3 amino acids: CASSLSSGANVLTF. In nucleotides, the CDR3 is TGCGCCAGCAGCCTAAGCTCTGGGGCCAACGTCCTGACTTTC.

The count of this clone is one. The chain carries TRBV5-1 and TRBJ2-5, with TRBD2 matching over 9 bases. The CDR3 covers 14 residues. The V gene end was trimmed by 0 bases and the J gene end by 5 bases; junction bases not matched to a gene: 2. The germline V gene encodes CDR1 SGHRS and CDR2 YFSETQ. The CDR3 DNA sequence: TGCGCCAGCAGCTTGGGAGCGGGAGGCGAGACCCAGTACTTC. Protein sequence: CASSLGAGGETQYF.

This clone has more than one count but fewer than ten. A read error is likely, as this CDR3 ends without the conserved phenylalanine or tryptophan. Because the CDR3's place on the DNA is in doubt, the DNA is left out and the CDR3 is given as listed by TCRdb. The CDR3 sequence: CASSYLGDRFFL. The V and J genes are TRBV7-9 and TRBJ2-7. Germline CDR1 and CDR2: SEHNR and FQNEAQ (reference sequence). With termini counted, the CDR3 has 12 amino acids.

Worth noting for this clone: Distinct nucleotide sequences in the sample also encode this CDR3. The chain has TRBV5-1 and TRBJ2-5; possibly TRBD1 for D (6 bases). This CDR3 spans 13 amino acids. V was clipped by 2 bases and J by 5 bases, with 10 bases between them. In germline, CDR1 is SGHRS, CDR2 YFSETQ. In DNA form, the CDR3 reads TGCGCCAGCAGCTTACAGGGTGGGGAGACCCAGTACTTC. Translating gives CASSLQGGETQYF.

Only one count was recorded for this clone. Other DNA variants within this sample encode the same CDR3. The CDR3 protein is CSVRTGAETQYF. The CDR3 DNA sequence: TGCAGCGTTAGGACTGGGGCGGAGACCCAGTACTTC. This chain uses TRBV29-1 with TRBJ2-5, with D perhaps matching TRBD1 or TRBD2 (5 bases each). V was cut by 5 bases and J by 5 bases, with 12 bases left in between. Germline V CDR1 and CDR2: SQVTM, ANQGSEA. The CDR3 is 12 residues long.